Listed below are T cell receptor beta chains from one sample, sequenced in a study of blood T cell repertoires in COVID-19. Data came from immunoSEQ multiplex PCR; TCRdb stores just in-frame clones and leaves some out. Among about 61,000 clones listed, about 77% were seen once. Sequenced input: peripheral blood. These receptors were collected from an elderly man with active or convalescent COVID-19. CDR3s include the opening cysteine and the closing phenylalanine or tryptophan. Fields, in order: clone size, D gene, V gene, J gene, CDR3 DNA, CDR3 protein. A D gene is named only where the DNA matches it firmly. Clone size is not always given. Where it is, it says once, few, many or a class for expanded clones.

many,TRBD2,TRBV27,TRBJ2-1,TGTGCCAGCGAGAGGCTAGCGGGGTACAATGAGCAGTTCTTC,CASERLAGYNEQFF
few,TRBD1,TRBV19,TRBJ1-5,TGTGCCAGTAGTATATCATTCGGGACAGGGGTTCTAGGGGCGAGCAATCAGCCCCAGCATTTT,CASSISFGTGVLGASNQPQHF
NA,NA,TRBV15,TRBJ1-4,TGTGCCACCAGCAGAGCTCCGTACGAGGGAAGTCGCCCAACTAATGAAAAACTGTTTTTT,CATSRAPYEGSRPTNEKLFF
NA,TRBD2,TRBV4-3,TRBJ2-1,TGCGCCAGCAGCCAAGATTTGACTAGCGGGAGTGCCTACAATGAGCAGTTCTTC,CASSQDLTSGSAYNEQFF
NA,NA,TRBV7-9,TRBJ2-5,TGTGCCAGCAGCGAGGAGACCCAGTACTTC,CASSEETQYF
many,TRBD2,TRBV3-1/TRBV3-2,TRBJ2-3,TGTGCCAGCAGCCCGGGAGGACCGTCAGATACGCAGTATTTT,CASSPGGPSDTQYF
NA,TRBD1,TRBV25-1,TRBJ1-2,TGTGCCAGCAGTGAGTACAGGGGCTATGGCTACACCTTC,CASSEYRGYGYTF
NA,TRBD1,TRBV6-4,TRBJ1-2,TGTGCCAGCAGTGACGAGATGGGCGGACAGGGGGAACGGGGCTACACCTTC,CASSDEMGGQGERGYTF
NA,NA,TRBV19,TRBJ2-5,TGTGCCAGTAGTAGATCCCTCGCTGAGAGTCAAGAGACCCAGTACTTC,CASSRSLAESQETQYF
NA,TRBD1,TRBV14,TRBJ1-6,TGTGCCAGCAGTCGCCTAGGACAGGGTGGTAATTCACCCCTCCACTTT,CASSRLGQGGNSPLHF
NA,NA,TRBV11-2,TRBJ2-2,TGTGCCAGCAGCTTCAGTACCGGGGAGCTGTTTTTT,CASSFSTGELFF
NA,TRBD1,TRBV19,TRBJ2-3,TGTGCCAGTAGTGACAGGGGGCTTGCAGATACGCAGTATTTT,CASSDRGLADTQYF
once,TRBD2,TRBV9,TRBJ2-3,TGTGCCAGCAGCCAATATGGGGGGACTAGCGGTACAGATACGCAGTATTTT,CASSQYGGTSGTDTQYF
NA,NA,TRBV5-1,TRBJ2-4,TGCGCCAGCAGCGCCTCCGGGGTGACGGACATTCAGTACTTC,CASSASGVTDIQYF
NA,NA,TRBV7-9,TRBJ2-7,TGTGCCAGCAGCAGAGATGACTTGGTGCAGTACTTC,CASSRDDLVQYF
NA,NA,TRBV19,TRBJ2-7,TGTGCCAGTAGTATAAACGGGATATCCTACGAGCAGTACTTC,CASSINGISYEQYF
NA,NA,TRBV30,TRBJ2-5,TGTGCCTGGAGTACTATCGTGGAGACCCAGTACTTC,CAWSTIVETQYF
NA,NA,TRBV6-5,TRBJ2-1,TGTGCCAGCAGGGTCCAGGTTTACAATGAGCAGTTCTTC,CASRVQVYNEQFF
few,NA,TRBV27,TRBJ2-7,TGTGCCAGCAGTTCAGGGACTCAGGTCTACGAGCAGTACTTC,CASSSGTQVYEQYF
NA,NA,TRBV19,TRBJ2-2,TGTGCCAGTAGTAGGGGGCCCGTGGGGAGACACCCCGGGGAGCTGTTTTTT,CASSRGPVGRHPGELFF
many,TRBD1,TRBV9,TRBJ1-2,TGTGCCAGCAGCGCAGGGACAGGGGGTGGCTATGGCTACACCTTC,CASSAGTGGGYGYTF
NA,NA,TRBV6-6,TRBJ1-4,TGTGCCAGCAGGAGATCCAGACAGGAATCGAGTGAAAAACTGTTTTTT,CASRRSRQESSEKLFF
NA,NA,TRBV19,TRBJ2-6,TGTGCCAGTAGGACAGGCGCCGTCTCTGGGGCCAACGTCCTGACTTTC,CASRTGAVSGANVLTF
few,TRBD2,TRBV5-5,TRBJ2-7,TGTGCCAGCAGCTTGACTAGCGGCTACGAGCAGTACTTC,CASSLTSGYEQYF
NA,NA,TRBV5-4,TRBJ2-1,TGTGCCAGCAGTTATCCTACAGGGTATGAGCAGTTCTTC,CASSYPTGYEQFF
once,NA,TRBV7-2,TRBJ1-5,TGTGCCAGCAGCTTAGGGCGGGGAAATCAGCCCCAGCATTTT,CASSLGRGNQPQHF
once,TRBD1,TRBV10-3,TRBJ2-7,TGTGCCATCAGTGTTTGGCAGGGGGCGTACGAGCAGTACTTC,CAISVWQGAYEQYF
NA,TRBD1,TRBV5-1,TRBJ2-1,TGCGCCAGCAGCATTGGACAGGGGGTGTGGAATGAGCAGTTCTTC,CASSIGQGVWNEQFF
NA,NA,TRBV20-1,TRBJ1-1,TGCAGTGCTAGTGCAACCGAGGACACTGAAGCTTTCTTT,CSASATEDTEAFF
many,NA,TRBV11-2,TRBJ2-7,TGTGCCAGCAGCTCTCTCAGCGTCGGGTACCACGAGCAGTACTTC,CASSSLSVGYHEQYF
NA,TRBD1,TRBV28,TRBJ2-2,TGTGCCAGCAGTTTTCGGGACAGGGAAACCGGGGAGCTGTTTTTT,CASSFRDRETGELFF
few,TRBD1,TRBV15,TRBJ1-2,TGTGCCACCAGCGAGAGTCGACAGGGAGGCTACACCTTC,CATSESRQGGYTF
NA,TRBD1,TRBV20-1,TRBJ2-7,TGCAGTGCTAGTAGGGGACAGGGGAGCGAGCAGTACTTC,CSASRGQGSEQYF